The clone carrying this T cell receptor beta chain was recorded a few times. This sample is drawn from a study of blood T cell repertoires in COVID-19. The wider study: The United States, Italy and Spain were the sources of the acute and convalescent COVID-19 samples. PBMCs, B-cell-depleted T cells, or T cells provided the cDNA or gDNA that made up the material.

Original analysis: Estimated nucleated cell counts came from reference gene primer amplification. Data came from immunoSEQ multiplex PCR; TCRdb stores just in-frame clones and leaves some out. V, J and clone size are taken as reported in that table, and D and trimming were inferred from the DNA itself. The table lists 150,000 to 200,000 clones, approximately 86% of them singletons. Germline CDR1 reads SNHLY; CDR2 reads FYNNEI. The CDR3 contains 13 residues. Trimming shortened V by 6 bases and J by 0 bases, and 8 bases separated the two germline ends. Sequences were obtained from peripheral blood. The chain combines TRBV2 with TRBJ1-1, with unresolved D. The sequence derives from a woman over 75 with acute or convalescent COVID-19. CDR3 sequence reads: CASRVQMNTEAFF. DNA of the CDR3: TGTGCCAGCAGGGTACAAATGAACACTGAAGCTTTCTTT.